Below, 32 T cell receptor beta chains from the same sample are listed, as sequenced in a study of blood T cell repertoires in COVID-19. TCRdb keeps only in-frame clones here, not all; method: immunoSEQ multiplex PCR. Of roughly 60,000 clones listed, about nine tenths are singletons. Sequenced sample: peripheral blood. The receptor source for this set is a human donor in a cohort sampled during active COVID-19.

The chain recombines TRBV9 with TRBJ2-1; 10 nucleotides line up with TRBD2. The CDR3 totals 15 residues. J gave up 2 bases and V 4 bases, and 3 bases lay outside the gene matches. The germline V gene has CDR1 SGDLS and CDR2 YYNGEE. The CDR3 sequence is CASSTSGATYNEQFF. The CDR3 bases are TGTGCCAGCAGCACTAGCGGGGCCACCTACAATGAGCAGTTCTTC.

The V call is TRBV6-5, the J call TRBJ1-1; D may be TRBD1 (6 bases). V was pared by 4 bases and J by 1 base, with 13 bases between. Germline CDR1 and CDR2: MNHEY and SVGAGI. The CDR3 sequence is 15 residues long. CDR3 in DNA: TGTGCCAGCAGTTTAATACCGGGACAGAACACTGAAGCTTTCTTT. This sequence encodes CASSLIPGQNTEAFF.

This chain joins TRBV7-9 and TRBJ1-4, with TRBD1 identical over 7 bases. CDR1 is SEHNR, CDR2 FQNEAQ, per germline (reference sequence). This CDR3 is 17 amino acids long. V trimming: 4 bases; J trimming: 5 bases; junction bases outside the gene matches: 13. CDR3 in amino acids: CASSYRDSRPQNEKLFF. CDR3 sequence (DNA): TGTGCCAGCAGCTACAGGGACAGCAGACCCCAGAATGAAAAACTGTTTTTT.

This clone was seen only a few times. V is TRBV4-2 and J is TRBJ2-5, with D possibly TRBD2 on 6 matching bases. V dropped 1 base and J dropped 4 bases, with 10 bases sitting between them. The CDR3 covers 14 residues. The germline CDR1 and CDR2 sequences are LGHNA and YNFKEQ. This CDR3 is CASSQAAGPETQYF. CDR3 sequence (DNA): TGTGCCAGCAGCCAAGCAGCGGGTCCAGAGACCCAGTACTTC.

The chain couples TRBV4-2 to TRBJ2-6; 7 bases are shared with TRBD1. From germline, CDR1 is LGHNA and CDR2 YNFKEQ. The V gene end was trimmed by 4 bases and the J gene end by 2 bases; junction bases not matched to a gene: 11. The CDR3 length is 18 residues. The CDR3 protein is CASSPIGGQQAGANVLTF. The CDR3, as DNA: TGTGCCAGCAGCCCCATTGGGGGACAGCAAGCTGGGGCCAACGTCCTGACTTTC.

This chain joins TRBV14 and TRBJ2-2, with a possible D match to TRBD1 (6 bases). CDR3 size: 14 residues. V lost 2 bases and J 4 bases, leaving 8 bases between the germline ends. The germline gives CDR1 SGHDN, CDR2 FVKESK. The CDR3: CASSQNRATGELFF. DNA of the CDR3: TGTGCCAGCAGCCAAAACAGGGCCACCGGGGAGCTGTTTTTT.

This clone was observed a few times. The chain carries TRBV5-6 and TRBJ2-7, with TRBD1 identical over 10 bases. Germline V gene lookup returns CDR1 SGHDT and CDR2 YYEEEE. The V gene end was trimmed by 4 bases and the J gene end by 0 bases; junction bases not matched to a gene: 7. This CDR3 is 16 amino acids long. This chain's CDR3 is CASSPDRGRYSYEQYF. DNA of the CDR3: TGTGCCAGCAGCCCAGACAGGGGGCGTTACTCCTACGAGCAGTACTTC.

The gene calls are TRBV28 and TRBJ2-4; D is uncertain. This CDR3 has 15 amino acids. V was trimmed by 3 bases and J by 0 bases, leaving 9 bases between them. Germline CDR1 is MDHEN and CDR2 is SYDVKM. The CDR3 region is CASSLSSLAKNIQYF. The CDR3 nucleotides are TGTGCCAGCAGTTTGTCCTCGTTAGCCAAAAACATTCAGTACTTC.

The chain is built from TRBV7-3 and TRBJ2-7; TRBD2 agrees at 9 bases. Germline V CDR1 and CDR2: SGHTA, FQGTGA. V was clipped by 4 bases and J by 2 bases; unmatched bases: 6. The CDR3 runs to 15 residues. CDR3 in amino acids: CASSSSAGGPYEQYF. CDR3 DNA sequence: TGTGCCAGCAGCTCTAGCGCGGGAGGGCCCTACGAGCAGTACTTC.

The chain couples TRBV9 to TRBJ2-7, with 7 bases that match TRBD2. CDR1 SGDLS and CDR2 YYNGEE come from the germline V gene. Trimming took 0 bases from V and 3 from J; bases not matched to a gene: 12. This CDR3 has 17 amino acids. CDR3 DNA: TGTGCCAGCAGCGTAGCCGGAGGAAGCGGGGCCAACTACGAGCAGTACTTC. Its protein is CASSVAGGSGANYEQYF.

This chain joins TRBV18 and TRBJ2-5; D ambiguous. The germline V gene encodes CDR1 KGHSH and CDR2 LQKENI. The CDR3 loop spans 11 amino acids. Between the trimmed V and J ends, which lost 4 bases and 3 bases, there was a span of 3 bases. The CDR3 loop is CASSLEETQYF. In DNA, the CDR3 is TGTGCCAGCTCACTAGAAGAGACCCAGTACTTC.

In regard to this clone: Compared with germline, one end of the junction differs, possibly owing to a read error. The chain combines TRBV7-7 with TRBJ2-1; TRBD2 aligns across 8 bases. CDR1 and CDR2 from the germline V gene are SSHAT and FNYEAQ (reference sequence). CDR3 size: 14 residues. CDR3 loop: CASSLEGTSNEQFF. The CDR3 DNA follows: TGTGCTAGCAGCTTGGAGGGGACTAGTAATGAGCAGTTCTTC.

The chain recombines TRBV19 with TRBJ2-1; 10 bases are shared with TRBD2. Germline V gives CDR1 LNHDA, CDR2 SQIVND (reference sequence). V shed 10 bases and J 9 bases; nucleotides not matched to a gene: 24. The CDR3 spans 18 residues. CDR3 sequence reads: CAIPIPISSGSACGEQFF. CDR3 coding DNA: TGTGCCATCCCGATCCCCATATCTAGCGGGAGCGCGTGTGGTGAGCAGTTCTTC.

CDR3 sequence: CASSYRGGDYGYTF. CDR3 nucleotides: TGTGCCAGCAGCTATAGAGGGGGCGACTATGGCTACACCTTC. The chain joins TRBV7-9 to TRBJ1-2; the match to TRBD1 covers 7 bases. CDR1 SEHNR and CDR2 FQNEAQ come from the germline V gene (reference sequence). Trimming at V came to 4 bases and at J to 3 bases, leaving 5 bases not matched to a gene. The CDR3 has 14 residues. Variable domain in full (rest from reference TRBV7-9 and TRBJ1-2): DTGVSQNPRHKITKRGQNVTFRCDPISEHNRLYWYRQTLGQGPEFLTYFQNEAQLEKSRLLSDRFSAERPKGSFSTLEIQRTEQGDSAMYLCASSYRGGDYGYTFGSGTRLTVV.

This clone appeared once. The CDR3 sequence: CASSRSGGNQPQHF. The CDR3 bases are TGTGCCAGCAGCCGCTCCGGGGGCAATCAGCCCCAGCATTTT. This sequence joins TRBV11-2 and TRBJ1-5; D gene uncertain. V was cut by 5 bases and J by 2 bases, with 10 bases left in between. The germline V gene encodes CDR1 SGHAT and CDR2 FQNNGV. The CDR3 spans 14 residues. The full variable domain, with the rest looked up from reference TRBV11-2 and TRBJ1-5, is EAGVAQSPRYKIIEKRQSVAFWCNPISGHATLYWYQQILGQGPKLLIQFQNNGVVDDSQLPKDRFSAERLKGVDSTLKIQPAKLEDSAVYLCASSRSGGNQPQHFGDGTRLSIL.

The chain recombines TRBV18 with TRBJ2-1; 11 nucleotides agree with TRBD2. The CDR3 extends over 17 amino acids. V shed 3 bases, J shed 7 bases, and the junction held 11 bases outside the gene matches. CDR1 is KGHSH, CDR2 LQKENI, per germline. For the CDR3, the DNA is TGTGCCAGCTCACCCCGACCCGGGACTAGCGGTTCGAATGAGCAGTTCTTC. Its translation is CASSPRPGTSGSNEQFF.

This chain joins TRBV5-4 and TRBJ2-5, with TRBD2 identical over 9 bases. CDR3 size: 13 residues. The V gene end was trimmed by 4 bases and the J gene end by 13 bases; junction bases not matched to a gene: 11. Germline V gives CDR1 SGHNT, CDR2 YYREEE (reference sequence). The CDR3 sequence: CASSVALAGATYF. In nucleotides, the CDR3 is TGTGCCAGCAGCGTAGCTTTAGCGGGGGCCACGTACTTC.

This chain joins TRBV7-2 and TRBJ2-7; a possible D gene is TRBD1 (5 bases). V lost 1 base, J lost 3 bases, and 10 bases lay in between. This CDR3 spans 14 amino acids. In germline, CDR1 is SGHTA, CDR2 FQGNSA. CDR3 protein: CASSLVGPYYEQYF. The CDR3 nucleotides read TGTGCCAGCAGCTTAGTGGGGCCGTACTACGAGCAGTACTTC. The variable domain in full, completed from reference TRBV7-2 and TRBJ2-7, reads GAGVSQSPSNKVTEKGKDVELRCDPISGHTALYWYRQSLGQGLEFLIYFQGNSAPDKSGLPSDRFSAERTGGSVSTLTIQRTQQEDSAVYLCASSLVGPYYEQYFGPGTRLTVT.

The gene calls are TRBV6-5 and TRBJ1-2; D not resolved. The CDR3 sequence is 12 residues long. Germline V gene lookup returns CDR1 MNHEY and CDR2 SVGAGI. V lost 10 bases and J lost 8, with 17 bases in between. The CDR3 nucleotides read TGTGCCACCTTCGACGGGATCAGGGGCTACACCTTC. Encoded protein: CATFDGIRGYTF.

CDR3 residues: CASSLQGPTNEKLFF. The CDR3 DNA is TGTGCCAGCAGCCTTCAGGGGCCTACTAATGAAAAACTGTTTTTT. The rearrangement joins TRBV6-6 to TRBJ1-4; TRBD1 is a possible D gene (6 bases). The germline V gene has CDR1 MNHNY and CDR2 SVGAGI (reference sequence). V lost 6 bases and J 2 bases, leaving 13 bases between the germline ends. This CDR3 is built from 15 residues.

The chain is built from TRBV5-8 and TRBJ1-3; 12 bases are a match to TRBD1. CDR3 length: 20 amino acids. CDR1 SGHTS and CDR2 YDEGEE come from the germline V gene. With 4 bases clipped from V and 0 bases from J, the junction kept 14 bases outside the gene matches. The CDR3: CASSIPSGTGGVLSGNTIYF. DNA of the CDR3: TGTGCCAGCAGCATACCCAGCGGGACAGGGGGCGTCCTCTCTGGAAACACCATATATTTT. Supplemented by reference TRBV5-8 and TRBJ1-3, the full variable domain reads EAGVTQSPTHLIKTRGQQATLRCSPISGHTSVYWYQQALGLGLQFLLWYDEGEERNRGNFPPRFSGRQFPNYSSELNVNALELEDSALYLCASSIPSGTGGVLSGNTIYFGEGSWLTVV.

The sample holds one count of this clone. The chain uses TRBV2 and TRBJ2-1; 7 bases map to TRBD2. This CDR3 is 15 amino acids long. V dropped 6 bases and J dropped 1; count of bases not matched to a gene: 6. Looked up from germline, CDR1 is SNHLY and CDR2 is FYNNEI. The CDR3 region is CASRSGGGSYNEQFF. DNA for the CDR3: TGTGCCAGCAGGAGTGGCGGGGGTTCCTACAATGAGCAGTTCTTC.

The rearrangement joins TRBV2 to TRBJ2-7; a weak D match, TRBD2 (5 bases). Germline V gene sequence: CDR1 SNHLY, CDR2 FYNNEI. The germline V and J ends were trimmed by 7 bases and 0 bases, with 7 bases remaining between them. This CDR3 has 12 amino acids. This CDR3 is CASTGSSYEQYF. CDR3 DNA: TGTGCCAGCACGGGAAGCTCCTACGAGCAGTACTTC.

The chain has TRBV2 and TRBJ2-3; TRBD1 matches at 7 bases. CDR1 is SNHLY and CDR2 is FYNNEI in the germline V gene. The CDR3 contains 14 residues. V lost 7 bases, J lost 2 bases, and 6 bases stayed unmatched. CDR3 in DNA: TGTGCCAGCATCGACAGGGCCGCCACAGATACGCAGTATTTT. It encodes CASIDRAATDTQYF.

This clone was seen a handful of times. The gene calls are TRBV7-2 and TRBJ2-2; a weak D match, TRBD2 (5 bases). The V gene lost 7 bases and the J gene lost 7 bases, with 16 bases spanning the gap. Germline V CDR1 and CDR2: SGHTA, FQGNSA. The CDR3 extends over 14 amino acids. CDR3 bases: TGTGCCAGCACCCAAGGACTGGTAGGCGGGGAGCTGTTTTTT. Residues: CASTQGLVGGELFF.

The chain links TRBV7-3 to TRBJ2-5; D is unclear. CDR3 size: 16 residues. Germline lookup yields CDR1 SGHTA and CDR2 FQGTGA. The ends were cut back, 2 bases at V and 5 bases at J, with 18 bases in the middle. The chain's CDR3 is CASSLSRLAPSETQYF. The CDR3 DNA reads TGTGCCAGCAGCTTATCTCGCTTGGCCCCGTCTGAGACCCAGTACTTC.

The chain recombines TRBV28 with TRBJ2-7; 10 positions agree with TRBD2. There are 14 residues in the CDR3. The V gene end was trimmed by 5 bases and the J gene end by 3 bases; junction bases not matched to a gene: 4. CDR1 MDHEN and CDR2 SYDVKM come from the germline V gene. Here the CDR3 reads CASSGPSGSYEQYF. The CDR3 coding sequence is TGTGCCAGCAGTGGTCCTAGCGGGAGCTACGAGCAGTACTTC.

This chain uses TRBV28 with TRBJ1-6; D unclear. Germline CDR1 is MDHEN and CDR2 is SYDVKM. The CDR3 totals 15 residues. V lost 3 bases to trimming and J lost 10 bases, with 16 bases between them. The CDR3 here is CASSFSPSNGSPLHF. DNA of the CDR3: TGTGCCAGCAGTTTTTCACCAAGTAACGGGTCACCCCTCCACTTT. Drawing the rest from reference TRBV28 and TRBJ1-6, the complete variable domain is DVKVTQSSRYLVKRTGEKVFLECVQDMDHENMFWYRQDPGLGLRLIYFSYDVKMKEKGDIPEGYSVSREKKERFSLILESASTNQTSMYLCASSFSPSNGSPLHFGNGTRLTVT.

This clone was recorded only once. The rearrangement joins TRBV7-8 to TRBJ2-1; D may be TRBD2 (7 bases). The CDR3 has 15 amino acids. Trimming cost V 0 bases and J 3 bases, with 9 bases left between them. Germline lookup yields CDR1 SGHVS and CDR2 FQNEAQ. CDR3 coding DNA: TGTGCCAGCAGCTTAGCCGGGGGGCGCTACAATGAGCAGTTCTTC. Its protein is CASSLAGGRYNEQFF.

The rearrangement links TRBV6-5 to TRBJ2-1; D is unclear. V was shortened by 6 bases and J by 0 bases, with 12 bases between the two germline ends. The CDR3 runs to 15 residues. The germline gives CDR1 MNHEY, CDR2 SVGAGI. The CDR3 DNA is TGTGCCAGCAGCGATACAGAGAGCTCCTACAATGAGCAGTTCTTC. Its translation is CASSDTESSYNEQFF.

This chain connects TRBV4-1 to TRBJ2-3, with D maybe TRBD2 (5 bases). V was cut by 4 bases and J by 4 bases, with 15 bases left in between. CDR1 and CDR2 (germline): MGHRA, YSYEKL. The CDR3 has 15 residues. The CDR3 nucleotides are TGCGCCAGCAGCCCGACCGGAGGACGGGCAGATACGCAGTATTTT. Residues: CASSPTGGRADTQYF.

This chain connects TRBV18 to TRBJ1-1; TRBD1 might be the D (5 bases). In germline, CDR1 is KGHSH, CDR2 LQKENI. Between the trimmed V and J ends, which lost 3 bases and 5 bases, there was a span of 16 bases. The CDR3 has 15 amino acids. The CDR3 region is CASSPLWGRETEAFF. CDR3 coding DNA: TGTGCCAGCTCACCCTTGTGGGGCAGGGAAACTGAAGCTTTCTTT.